This T cell receptor (beta chain) was sequenced in a study of cytomegalovirus exposure and HLA in healthy donors. Across the whole study: A later analysis reported the same platform for the roughly 120 validation repertoires and the roughly 700 first-cohort repertoires.

Comments on this clone: Its antigen remains unknown.

Clones were read by immunoSEQ multiplex PCR, and TCRdb kept only the in-frame ones, dropping some. The data show 55,000 to 70,000 clones, with over 75% seen just once and roughly 2.3% held by the top ten. Notes on the study in general: There were some public TCRs occurring in many donors, but most TCR sequences were rare. The classifier reportedly diagnosed cytomegalovirus status with high specificity and sensitivity. Cytomegalovirus association was listed for 164 TCR beta chains.

Germline CDR1 LNHDA, CDR2 SQIVND (reference sequence). V lost 4 bases, J lost 3 bases, and 10 bases lay in between. The CDR3 is 13 amino acids. The rearrangement joins TRBV19 to TRBJ2-7, with D perhaps TRBD1 (6 bases). This receptor was taken from a woman aged 25 to 39 in good health and CMV-seronegative. The sequencing sample was made of PBMCs. The DNA of the CDR3 is TGTGCCAGTAGTACGGGACAAGACTACGAGCAGTACTTC. This encodes CASSTGQDYEQYF.